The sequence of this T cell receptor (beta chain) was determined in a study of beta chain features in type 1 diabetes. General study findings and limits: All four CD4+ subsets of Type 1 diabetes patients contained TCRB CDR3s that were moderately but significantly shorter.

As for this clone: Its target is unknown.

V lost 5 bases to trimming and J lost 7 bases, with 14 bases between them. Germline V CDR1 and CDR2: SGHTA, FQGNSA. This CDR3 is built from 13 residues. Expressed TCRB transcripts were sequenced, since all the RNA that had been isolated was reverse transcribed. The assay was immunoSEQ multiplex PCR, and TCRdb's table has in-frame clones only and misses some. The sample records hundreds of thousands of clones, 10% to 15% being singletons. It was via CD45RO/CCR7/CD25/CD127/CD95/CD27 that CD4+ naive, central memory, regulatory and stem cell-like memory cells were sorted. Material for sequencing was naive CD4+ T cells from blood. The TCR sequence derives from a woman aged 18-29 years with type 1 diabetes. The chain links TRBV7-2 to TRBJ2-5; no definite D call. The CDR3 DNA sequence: TGTGCCAGCAGCCCAAGAGGCATTGGGACCCAGTACTTC. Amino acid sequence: CASSPRGIGTQYF.